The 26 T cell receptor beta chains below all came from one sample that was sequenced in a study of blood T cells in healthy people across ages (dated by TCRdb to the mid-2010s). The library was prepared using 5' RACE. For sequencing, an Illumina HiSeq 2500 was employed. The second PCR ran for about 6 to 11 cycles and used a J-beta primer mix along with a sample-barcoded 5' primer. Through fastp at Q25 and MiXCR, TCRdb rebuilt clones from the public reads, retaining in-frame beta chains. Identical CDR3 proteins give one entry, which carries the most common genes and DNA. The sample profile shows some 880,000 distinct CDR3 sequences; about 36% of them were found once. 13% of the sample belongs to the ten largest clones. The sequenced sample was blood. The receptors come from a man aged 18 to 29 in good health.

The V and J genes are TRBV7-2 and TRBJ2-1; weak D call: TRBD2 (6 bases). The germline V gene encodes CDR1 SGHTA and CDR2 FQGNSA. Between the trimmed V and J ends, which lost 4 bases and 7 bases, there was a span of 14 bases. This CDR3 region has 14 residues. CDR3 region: CASSSPRGNNEQFF. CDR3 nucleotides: TGTGCCAGCAGCTCCCCCCGGGGGAATAATGAGCAGTTCTTC. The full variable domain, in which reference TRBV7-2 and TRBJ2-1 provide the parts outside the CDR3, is GAGVSQSPSNKVTEKGKDVELRCDPISGHTALYWYRQSLGQGLEFLIYFQGNSAPDKSGLPSDRFSAERTGGSVSTLTIQRTQQEDSAVYLCASSSPRGNNEQFFGPGTRLTVL.

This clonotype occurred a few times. CDR3: CASSLSATRNTEAFF. Written as DNA, the CDR3 is TGTGCCAGCAGTTTATCGGCCACACGGAACACTGAAGCTTTCTTT. The J gene is TRBJ1-1, the V gene TRBV27; D remains unclear. This CDR3 is built from 15 residues. Germline loops: CDR1 MNHEY, CDR2 SMNVEV (reference sequence). Trimming stripped 0 bases from V and 1 base from J, with 9 bases between.

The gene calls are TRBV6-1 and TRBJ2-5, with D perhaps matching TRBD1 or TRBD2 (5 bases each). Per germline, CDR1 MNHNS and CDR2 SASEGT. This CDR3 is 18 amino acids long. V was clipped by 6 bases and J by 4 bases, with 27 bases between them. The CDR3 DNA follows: TGTGCCAGCAGGGGATGGACACAAGTTACCTTCAGCGGAGAGACCCAGTACTTC. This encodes CASRGWTQVTFSGETQYF.

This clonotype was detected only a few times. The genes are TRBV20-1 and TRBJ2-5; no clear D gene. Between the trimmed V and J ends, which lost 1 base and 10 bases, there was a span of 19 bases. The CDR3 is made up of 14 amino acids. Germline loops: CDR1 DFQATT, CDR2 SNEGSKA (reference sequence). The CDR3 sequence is CSARAEDPSQSQYF. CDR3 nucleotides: TGCAGTGCTAGAGCCGAGGACCCGAGCCAGAGCCAGTACTTC.

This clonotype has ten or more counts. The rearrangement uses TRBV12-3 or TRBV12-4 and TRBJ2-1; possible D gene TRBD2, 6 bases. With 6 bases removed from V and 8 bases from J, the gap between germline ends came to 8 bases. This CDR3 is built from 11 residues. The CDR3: CASRRGDEQFF. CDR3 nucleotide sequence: TGTGCCAGCAGGCGGGGTGATGAGCAGTTCTTC.

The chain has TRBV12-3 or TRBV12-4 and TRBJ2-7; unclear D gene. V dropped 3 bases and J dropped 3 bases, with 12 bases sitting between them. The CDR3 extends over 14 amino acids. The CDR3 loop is CASSFVGRNYEQYF. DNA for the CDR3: TGTGCCAGCAGTTTCGTGGGCAGGAACTACGAGCAGTACTTC.

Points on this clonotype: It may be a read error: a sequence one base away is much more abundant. CDR3 in amino acids: CSAKGNSYNEQYF. CDR3 sequence (DNA): TGCAGTGCTAAAGGGAACTCCTACAATGAGCAGTACTTC. The chain has TRBV20-1 and TRBJ2-7; D not resolved. Trimming removed 4 bases at V and 7 bases at J, with 17 bases between. The CDR3 totals 13 residues. Germline V gene lookup returns CDR1 DFQATT and CDR2 SNEGSKA (reference sequence).

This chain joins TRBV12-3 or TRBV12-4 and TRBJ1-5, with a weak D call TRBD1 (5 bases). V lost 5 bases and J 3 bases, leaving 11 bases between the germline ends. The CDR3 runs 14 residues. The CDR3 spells CASSAAGANQPQHF. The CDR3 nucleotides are TGTGCCAGCAGTGCCGCCGGGGCCAATCAGCCCCAGCATTTT.

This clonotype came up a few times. The DNA of the CDR3 is TGTGCCAGCAGTTACCCGACAGGATTCTATGGTAGCTACACCTTC. Amino acid sequence: CASSYPTGFYGSYTF. This chain links TRBV6-6 with TRBJ1-2, with a weak D call TRBD1 (6 bases). V was cut by 2 bases and J by 9 bases, with 19 bases left in between. CDR3 length: 15 amino acids. Germline loops: CDR1 MNHNY, CDR2 SVGAGI (reference sequence).

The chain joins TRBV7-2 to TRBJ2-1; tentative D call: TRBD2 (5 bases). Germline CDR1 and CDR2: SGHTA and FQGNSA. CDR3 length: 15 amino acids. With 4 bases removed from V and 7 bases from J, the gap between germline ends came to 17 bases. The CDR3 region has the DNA TGTGCCAGCAGCTCAGGAGTGAGGGCCGGGAATGAGCAGTTCTTC. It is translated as CASSSGVRAGNEQFF. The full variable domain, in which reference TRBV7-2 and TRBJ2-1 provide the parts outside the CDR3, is GAGVSQSPSNKVTEKGKDVELRCDPISGHTALYWYRQSLGQGLEFLIYFQGNSAPDKSGLPSDRFSAERTGGSVSTLTIQRTQQEDSAVYLCASSSGVRAGNEQFFGPGTRLTVL.

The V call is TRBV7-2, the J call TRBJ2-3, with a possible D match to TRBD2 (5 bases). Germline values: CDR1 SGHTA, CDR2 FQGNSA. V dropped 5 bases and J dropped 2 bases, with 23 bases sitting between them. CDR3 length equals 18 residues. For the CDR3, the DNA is TGTGCCAGCAGCGTGCATCCGGATACTAGAACTACCACAGATACGCAGTATTTT. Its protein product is CASSVHPDTRTTTDTQYF.

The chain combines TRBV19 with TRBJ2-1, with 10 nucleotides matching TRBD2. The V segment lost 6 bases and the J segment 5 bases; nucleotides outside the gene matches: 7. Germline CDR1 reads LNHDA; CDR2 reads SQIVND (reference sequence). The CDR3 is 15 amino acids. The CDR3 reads CASRKAGGPNNEQFF. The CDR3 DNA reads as TGTGCCAGTAGGAAAGCGGGGGGGCCTAACAATGAGCAGTTCTTC.

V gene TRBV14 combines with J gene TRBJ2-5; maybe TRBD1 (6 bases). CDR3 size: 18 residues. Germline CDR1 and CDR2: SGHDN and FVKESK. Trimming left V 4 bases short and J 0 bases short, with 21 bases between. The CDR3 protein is CASSPTDRDTKYQETQYF. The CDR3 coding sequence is TGTGCCAGCAGCCCGACCGACCGGGACACAAAGTACCAAGAGACCCAGTACTTC.

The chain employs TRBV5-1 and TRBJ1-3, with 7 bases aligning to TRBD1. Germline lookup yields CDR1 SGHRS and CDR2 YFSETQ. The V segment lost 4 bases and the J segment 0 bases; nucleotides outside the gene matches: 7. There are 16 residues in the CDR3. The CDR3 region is CASSQGVPSSGNTIYF. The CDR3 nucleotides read TGCGCCAGCAGCCAGGGGGTTCCAAGCTCTGGAAACACCATATATTTT.

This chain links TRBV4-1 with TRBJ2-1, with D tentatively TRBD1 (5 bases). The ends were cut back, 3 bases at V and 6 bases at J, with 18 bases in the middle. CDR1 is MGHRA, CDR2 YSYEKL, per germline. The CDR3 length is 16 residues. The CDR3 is CASSQVGQGLVNEQFF. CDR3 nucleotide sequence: TGCGCCAGCAGCCAGGTTGGCCAGGGTCTGGTCAATGAGCAGTTCTTC.

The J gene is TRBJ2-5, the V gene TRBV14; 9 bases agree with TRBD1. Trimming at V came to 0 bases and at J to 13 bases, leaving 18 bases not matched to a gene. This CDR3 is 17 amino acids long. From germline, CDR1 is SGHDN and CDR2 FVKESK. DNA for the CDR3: TGTGCCAGCAGCCAAGAAGCTGAACAGGGGGCACGGAATGAGCGGTACTTC. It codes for CASSQEAEQGARNERYF.

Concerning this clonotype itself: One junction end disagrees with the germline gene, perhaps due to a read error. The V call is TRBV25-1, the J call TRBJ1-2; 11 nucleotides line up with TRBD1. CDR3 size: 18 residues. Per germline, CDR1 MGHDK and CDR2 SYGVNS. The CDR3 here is CASSEYWLGQGERYDYTF. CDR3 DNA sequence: TGTGCCAGCAGTGAATATTGGCTGGGACAGGGGGAGAGGTATGACTACACCTTC.

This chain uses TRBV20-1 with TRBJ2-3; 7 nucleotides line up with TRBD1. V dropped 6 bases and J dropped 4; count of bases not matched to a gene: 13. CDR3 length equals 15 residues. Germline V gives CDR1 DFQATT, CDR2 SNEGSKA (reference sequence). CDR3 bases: TGCAGTGCCTCCTCACAGGGGTTTCGTCCAGATACGCAGTATTTT. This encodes CSASSQGFRPDTQYF.

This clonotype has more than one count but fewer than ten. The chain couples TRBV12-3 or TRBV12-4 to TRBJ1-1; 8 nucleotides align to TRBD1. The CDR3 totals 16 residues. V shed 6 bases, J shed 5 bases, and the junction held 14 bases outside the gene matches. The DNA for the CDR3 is TGTGCCAGCAGACCGGTTACAACAGGGGGATGGACTGAAGCTTTCTTT. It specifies CASRPVTTGGWTEAFF.

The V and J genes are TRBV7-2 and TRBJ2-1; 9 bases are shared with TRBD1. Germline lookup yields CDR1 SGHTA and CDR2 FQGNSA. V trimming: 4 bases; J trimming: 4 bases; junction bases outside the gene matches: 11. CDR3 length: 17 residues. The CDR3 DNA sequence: TGTGCCAGCAGCTCAAGAGGTCTGGGGACAGGGTACAATGAGCAGTTCTTC. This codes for CASSSRGLGTGYNEQFF.

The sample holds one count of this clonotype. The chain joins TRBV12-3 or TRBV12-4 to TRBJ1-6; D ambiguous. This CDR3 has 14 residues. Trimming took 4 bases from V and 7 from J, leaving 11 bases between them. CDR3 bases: TGTGCCAGCAGTTCACAGACCCCAAATTCACCCCTCCACTTT. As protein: CASSSQTPNSPLHF.

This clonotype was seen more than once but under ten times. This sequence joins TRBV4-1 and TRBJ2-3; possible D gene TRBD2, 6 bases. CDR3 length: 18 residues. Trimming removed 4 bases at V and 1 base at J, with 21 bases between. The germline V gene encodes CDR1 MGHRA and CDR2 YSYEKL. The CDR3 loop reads CASSLTSMAGLGTDTQYF. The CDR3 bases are TGCGCCAGCAGCCTAACTAGTATGGCGGGACTCGGCACAGATACGCAGTATTTT.

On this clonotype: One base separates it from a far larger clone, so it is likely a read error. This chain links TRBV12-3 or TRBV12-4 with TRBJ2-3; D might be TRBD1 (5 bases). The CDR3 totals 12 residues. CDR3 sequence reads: CASSQGPDAQYF. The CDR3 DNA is TGTGCCAGCAGTCAGGGCCCAGATGCGCAGTATTTT.

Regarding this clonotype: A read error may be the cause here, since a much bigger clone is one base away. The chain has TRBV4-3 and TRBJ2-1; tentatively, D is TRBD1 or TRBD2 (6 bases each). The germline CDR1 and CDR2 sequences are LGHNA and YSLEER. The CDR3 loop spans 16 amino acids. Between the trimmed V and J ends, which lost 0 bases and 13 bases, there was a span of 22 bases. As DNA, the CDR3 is TGCGCCAGCAGCCAAGAATCTAGGGGGGCCGGAGAGACCCAGTTCTTC. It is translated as CASSQESRGAGETQFF.

Written as DNA, the CDR3 is TGTGCCAGCAGTTACCCTCATTGGTCCAGCTTCCCCTACAATGAGCAGTTCTTC. It encodes CASSYPHWSSFPYNEQFF. The chain couples TRBV6-2 or TRBV6-3 to TRBJ2-1; D is ambiguous. From germline, CDR1 is MNHEY and CDR2 SVGEGT. The V and J ends lost 2 bases and 2 bases respectively, with 19 bases between them. The CDR3 has 18 residues.

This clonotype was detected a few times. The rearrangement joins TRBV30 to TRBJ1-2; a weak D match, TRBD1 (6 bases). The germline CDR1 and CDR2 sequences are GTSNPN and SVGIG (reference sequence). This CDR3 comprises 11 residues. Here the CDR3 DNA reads TGTGCACAATACAGGGCCTATGGCTACACCTTC. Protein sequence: CAQYRAYGYTF.